Each of the 29 T cell receptor beta chains below was sequenced from the same sample in a study of response to subunit inactivated influenza vaccine. One entry per CDR3 protein results from TCRdb running MiXCR on the RT-PCR reads. Counted here are 700,000 to 800,000 distinct CDR3 sequences, less than 20% occurring once; the ten biggest clones make up about 11%. The sample consisted of PBMCs from blood, taken about 5 days after vaccination. Receptors originate from a man aged 45 to 65 who received an inactivated influenza vaccine.

V gene TRBV7-9 combines with J gene TRBJ2-5; maybe TRBD2 (6 bases). The CDR3 contains 12 residues. V dropped 8 bases and J dropped 7 bases, with 14 bases sitting between them. Germline loops: CDR1 SEHNR, CDR2 FQNEAQ (reference sequence). The chain's CDR3 is CASGPGGVTQYF. CDR3 nucleotides: TGTGCCAGCGGCCCCGGGGGTGTGACCCAGTACTTC.

This clonotype was found many times. The rearrangement uses TRBV5-1 and TRBJ2-7, with 7 bases lining up with TRBD1. The CDR3 consists of 14 residues. Looked up from germline, CDR1 is SGHRS and CDR2 is YFSETQ. Unmatched junction bases numbered 4, after V lost 4 bases and J lost 0 bases. The CDR3 loop is CASSRGQSSYEQYF. The DNA of the CDR3 is TGCGCCAGCAGCAGGGGACAGAGCTCCTACGAGCAGTACTTC.

In its sample, this clonotype was seen a few times. The chain joins TRBV10-3 to TRBJ2-3, with 8 bases aligning to TRBD2. The CDR3 covers 16 residues. Germline V gives CDR1 ENHRY, CDR2 SYGVKD. After removal of 4 bases from V and 4 bases from J, the junction contained 10 bases not matched to a gene. CDR3 residues: CAISGQGREVSDTQYF. CDR3 bases: TGTGCCATCAGTGGCCAGGGGCGGGAGGTTTCAGATACGCAGTATTTT.

This chain connects TRBV7-2 to TRBJ2-1; 10 positions agree with TRBD1. The V gene's germline CDR1 is SGHTA and CDR2 FQGNSA. This CDR3 is built from 15 residues. Trimming removed 5 bases from V and 8 bases from J; junction bases left unmatched: 9. DNA of the CDR3: TGTGCCAGCAGCCGCCGGGACAGGGGTATCTATGAGCAGTTCTTC. Encoded protein: CASSRRDRGIYEQFF.

This clonotype was recorded a few times. The rearrangement uses TRBV25-1 and TRBJ1-4; D remains ambiguous. Germline CDR1 is MGHDK and CDR2 is SYGVNS. The CDR3 is made up of 14 amino acids. Trimming removed 3 bases from V and 7 bases from J, with 12 bases in between. DNA of the CDR3: TGTGCCAGCAGTGAGGACCCCCTACGTGAAAAACTGTTTTTT. It codes for CASSEDPLREKLFF.

This sequence joins TRBV7-2 and TRBJ2-3; 8 nucleotides align to TRBD2. Germline lookup yields CDR1 SGHTA and CDR2 FQGNSA. Unmatched junction bases numbered 5, after V lost 2 bases and J lost 4 bases. The CDR3 runs to 15 residues. The CDR3 loop is CASSLRPGGADTQYF. The CDR3 DNA reads TGTGCCAGCAGCTTAAGGCCGGGGGGGGCAGATACGCAGTATTTT.

About this clonotype itself: This sequence may be a read error, since a much larger clone differs from it by one base. The CDR3: CSVQFYNEQFF. CDR3 nucleotides: TGCAGCGTTCAGTTTTACAATGAGCAGTTCTTC. The J gene is TRBJ2-1, the V gene TRBV29-1; D unclear. This CDR3 has 11 residues. Germline lookup yields CDR1 SQVTM and CDR2 ANQGSEA. The V end was cut by 5 bases, the J end by 4 bases, with 6 bases between.

This clonotype was seen only a few times. This chain joins TRBV6-5 and TRBJ2-7; D not resolved. Germline V lookup: CDR1 MNHEY, CDR2 SVGAGI. Trimming left V 2 bases short and J 7 bases short, with 12 bases between. This CDR3 comprises 13 residues. CDR3 sequence: CASSYTISGEQYF. CDR3 nucleotide sequence: TGTGCCAGCAGTTACACTATCTCTGGTGAGCAGTACTTC.

The V and J genes are TRBV7-2 and TRBJ1-1; D is perhaps TRBD1 (6 bases). CDR3 length equals 14 residues. CDR1 and CDR2 from the germline V gene are SGHTA and FQGNSA. V dropped 6 bases and J dropped 3 bases, with 14 bases sitting between them. In DNA form, the CDR3 reads TGTGCCAGCAGAAGCGGACAGTATCACACTGAAGCTTTCTTT. Amino acids: CASRSGQYHTEAFF.

This clonotype was counted ten times or more. J is TRBJ2-1 and V is TRBV29-1; D perhaps matches TRBD2 (5 bases). Trimming shortened V by 3 bases and J by 1 base, and 13 bases separated the two germline ends. CDR3 length equals 15 residues. The germline CDR1 and CDR2 sequences are SQVTM and ANQGSEA. CDR3 nucleotide sequence: TGCAGCGTTGAGGTTGGCGGGTCTTCCTACAATGAGCAGTTCTTC. Amino acid sequence: CSVEVGGSSYNEQFF.

This clonotype showed up just a few times. The CDR3 protein is CASSLVVTGGSETQYF. The DNA of the CDR3 is TGTGCCAGCAGCTTAGTAGTTACAGGGGGCTCGGAGACCCAGTACTTC. The V gene is TRBV7-2, the J gene TRBJ2-5; 9 bases are a match to TRBD1. Germline CDR1 reads SGHTA; CDR2 reads FQGNSA. The CDR3 is 16 amino acids. J was trimmed by 5 bases and V by 1 base; bases with no gene match: 8.

This clonotype was seen a few times. The rearrangement links TRBV10-3 to TRBJ2-7; weak D call: TRBD2 (5 bases). Per the germline V gene, CDR1 is ENHRY and CDR2 is SYGVKD. V was cut by 2 bases and J by 6 bases, with 14 bases left in between. The CDR3 is made up of 14 amino acids. Here the CDR3 DNA reads TGTGCCATCAGTGAGACTGGGGAGATTATCGAGCAGTACTTC. Translation: CAISETGEIIEQYF.

There are many counts of this clonotype. V gene TRBV12-3 or TRBV12-4 combines with J gene TRBJ2-7; 8 bases are a match to TRBD2. V lost 6 bases to trimming and J lost 4 bases; unmatched junction nucleotides: 5. This CDR3 region has 13 residues. CDR3 in amino acids: CASSNSGTYEQYF. The CDR3 nucleotides are TGTGCCAGCAGCAATAGCGGGACTTACGAGCAGTACTTC.

The V gene is TRBV5-1, the J gene TRBJ2-7; 11 nucleotides match TRBD2. Germline CDR1 reads SGHRS; CDR2 reads YFSETQ. This CDR3 comprises 16 residues. V was pared by 3 bases and J by 7 bases, with 12 bases of the junction left unmatched. In nucleotides, the CDR3 is TGCGCCAGCAGCTGGCCCACTAGCGGGAGAAGATGGGAGCAGTACTTC. This encodes CASSWPTSGRRWEQYF.

The chain recombines TRBV11-2 with TRBJ2-2, with D possibly being TRBD1 (6 bases). This CDR3 is 16 amino acids long. Deletions cut 4 bases from V and 5 bases from J, with 17 bases between. CDR1 and CDR2 (germline): SGHAT, FQNNGV. CDR3 coding DNA: TGTGCCAGCAGCTCGAGTCCGGGACATCGAACCGGGGAGCTGTTTTTT. Translated: CASSSSPGHRTGELFF.

To note about this clonotype: The junction and the germline gene differ at one end; a read error may be behind it. This sequence joins TRBV20-1 and TRBJ2-5, with D possibly being TRBD1 (7 bases). From germline, CDR1 is DFQATT and CDR2 SNEGSKA (reference sequence). The CDR3 has 13 amino acids. CDR3 DNA sequence: TGCGGTGCTAGAAAACCAGGGGGAGGGACCCAGTACTTC. This codes for CGARKPGGGTQYF.

This clonotype was observed a few times. The rearrangement uses TRBV4-2 and TRBJ1-5, with D tentatively TRBD1 (5 bases). There are 17 residues in the CDR3. V was pared by 3 bases and J by 0 bases, with 15 bases between. The germline V gene has CDR1 LGHNA and CDR2 YNFKEQ. The CDR3 sequence is CASSQSTARNSNQPQHF. CDR3 bases: TGTGCCAGCAGCCAGTCGACAGCGAGGAATAGCAATCAGCCCCAGCATTTT.

This chain links TRBV13 with TRBJ2-3; possible D gene TRBD2, 5 bases. The V gene's germline CDR1 is PRHDT and CDR2 FYEKMQ (reference sequence). V shed 4 bases and J shed 6 bases, with 17 bases lying between them. The CDR3 consists of 15 residues. Written as DNA, the CDR3 is TGTGCCAGCAGCTCCGTAGCGTGGGGTGGGGATACGCAGTATTTT. Its protein is CASSSVAWGGDTQYF. The complete variable domain, with remaining parts taken from reference TRBV13 and TRBJ2-3, reads AAGVIQSPRHLIKEKRETATLKCYPIPRHDTVYWYQQGPGQDPQFLISFYEKMQSDKGSIPDRFSAQQFSDYHSELNMSSLELGDSALYFCASSSVAWGGDTQYFGPGTRLTVL.

The sample holds a few counts of this clonotype. The CDR3 bases are TGTGCCAGCAGCTCCTCCACAGTTACCTACGAGCAGTACTTC. The encoded protein is CASSSSTVTYEQYF. The chain has TRBV7-9 and TRBJ2-7, with D unresolved. The CDR3 loop spans 14 amino acids. Germline V gene data show CDR1 as SEHNR and CDR2 as FQNEAQ (reference sequence). V lost 4 bases, J lost 2 bases, and 12 bases lay in between.

V and J are TRBV20-1 and TRBJ2-7; 7 bases agree with TRBD1. The V gene end was trimmed by 6 bases and the J gene end by 2 bases; junction bases not matched to a gene: 10. The CDR3 is made up of 14 amino acids. CDR1 and CDR2 from the germline V gene are DFQATT and SNEGSKA (reference sequence). As DNA, the CDR3 is TGCAGTGCGGACCCGTCGACAGGGACCTACGAGCAGTACTTC. Translation: CSADPSTGTYEQYF.

This clonotype was counted a few times. DNA for the CDR3: TGTGCCACGCAGTCATCAGGGGGAGGGAACACTGAAGCTTTCTTT. Amino acids: CATQSSGGGNTEAFF. This chain connects TRBV6-1 to TRBJ1-1; 7 bases match TRBD1. The CDR3 length is 15 residues. The germline V gene has CDR1 MNHNS and CDR2 SASEGT. The ends lost 10 bases at V and 1 base at J; junction bases unmatched: 12.

The V call is TRBV7-9, the J call TRBJ2-5; possibly TRBD1 for D (6 bases). The ends were cut back, 1 base at V and 1 base at J, with 10 bases in the middle. This CDR3 region has 15 residues. Germline assignment: CDR1 SEHNR and CDR2 FQNEAQ (reference sequence). The CDR3 nucleotides are TGTGCCAGCAGCTTAGGGTGGGACACCCAAGAGACCCAGTACTTC. This encodes CASSLGWDTQETQYF.

CDR3 amino acids: CASSSDRGRGETQYF. CDR3 DNA sequence: TGCGCCAGCAGCTCGGACAGGGGGCGAGGTGAGACCCAGTACTTC. The V and J genes are TRBV5-1 and TRBJ2-5; TRBD1 matches 11 bases. J lost 5 bases, V lost 3 bases, and 6 bases had no gene match. Germline values: CDR1 SGHRS, CDR2 YFSETQ. This CDR3 comprises 15 residues.

DNA of the CDR3: TGTGCCAGCAGTTACCTATCCGGGCGCGAGGAGCAGTTCTTC. This codes for CASSYLSGREEQFF. This sequence joins TRBV6-2 or TRBV6-3 and TRBJ2-1; D remains ambiguous. There are 14 residues in the CDR3. Germline assignment: CDR1 MNHEY and CDR2 SVGEGT. The V end was cut by 2 bases, the J end by 10 bases, with 15 bases between.

The chain uses TRBV2 and TRBJ2-6, with D perhaps TRBD1 or TRBD2 (5 bases each). The V gene's germline CDR1 is SNHLY and CDR2 FYNNEI. The CDR3 is 20 amino acids. The V gene lost 6 bases and the J gene lost 5 bases, with 29 bases spanning the gap. Here the CDR3 reads CASSGPQGAITTYRANVLTF. The CDR3 DNA follows: TGTGCCAGCAGCGGGCCCCAGGGAGCAATTACGACGTACCGGGCCAACGTCCTGACTTTC.

This clonotype was counted at least ten times. For the CDR3, the DNA is TGTGCCAGCAGTCTAAGGAAACGGGAGCAGTACTTC. Amino acid sequence: CASSLRKREQYF. V usage is TRBV12-3 or TRBV12-4 and J usage is TRBJ2-7; D gene uncertain. Trimming cost V 5 bases and J 7 bases, with 12 bases left between them. CDR3 size: 12 residues.

CDR3 nucleotide sequence: TGTGCCAGCTCGGGGCCATCCTCGAACACTGAAGCTTTCTTT. It encodes CASSGPSSNTEAFF. The chain joins TRBV10-3 to TRBJ1-1; tentative D call: TRBD1 (5 bases). V was trimmed by 10 bases and J by 1 base, leaving 16 bases between them. This CDR3 region has 14 residues. Germline values: CDR1 ENHRY, CDR2 SYGVKD.

V is TRBV12-3 or TRBV12-4 and J is TRBJ1-2; D remains unclear. The CDR3 totals 12 residues. V dropped 6 bases and J dropped 4 bases, with 9 bases sitting between them. The CDR3 here is CASSTSSYGYTF. In nucleotides, the CDR3 is TGTGCCAGCAGCACCTCGTCCTATGGCTACACCTTC.

The V call is TRBV27, the J call TRBJ2-2; 7 bases agree with TRBD1. With 3 bases clipped from V and 7 bases from J, the junction kept 8 bases outside the gene matches. The CDR3 is 15 residues long. CDR1 is MNHEY and CDR2 is SMNVEV in the germline V gene (reference sequence). The CDR3 sequence is CASSLKRGQIGELFF. The CDR3 nucleotides are TGTGCCAGCAGTTTGAAAAGGGGGCAGATCGGGGAGCTGTTTTTT.